This T cell receptor (beta chain) was identified during a study of graft-versus-host responses after intestinal transplantation (dated by TCRdb to the early 2020s). For the wider study: Multivisceral, liver-intestinal, or isolated intestinal transplants were received by the recipients. A peak of at least 4% donor T cells among recipient peripheral blood mononuclear cells was the definition used for donor T cell macrochimerism. After intestinal transplantation, graft-versus-host and host-versus-graft alloreactive T cell clones were followed in the graft, circulation and bone marrow using bulk TCR-beta CDR3 sequencing. To identify alloreactive clones, pre-transplant mixed lymphocyte reaction products were sequenced and then compared with unstimulated pre-transplant donor and recipient T cells. A cohort of approximately 23 intestinal transplant recipients, including one retransplant, was enrolled, and 3 patients lacking pretransplant specimens were excluded. All recipients received anti-thymocyte globulin induction followed by maintenance tacrolimus and steroids for around three years. Instead of going to the commercial service, samples from a few later patients were sequenced in-house on an Illumina MiSeq and processed with MiXCR. Results the study describes overall, beyond this receptor: Early after transplant, peak levels of circulating GvH clones were found to be associated with declines in HvG clones. The relatively low number and heterogeneity of intestinal transplant patients limited the conclusions. Patients with donor T cell macrochimerism had high GvH to HvG T cell clonal ratios in their allografts. GvH clones were detected in recipient bone marrow, and some appeared earlier in ileal mucosa or blood, consistent with an intestinal mucosal origin.

The library was generated by the immunoSEQ multiplex PCR assay. For most patients, genomic DNA was isolated with the Qiagen DNeasy Blood and Tissue Kit and sent frozen to Adaptive Biotechnologies for TCR sequencing. Adaptive Biotechnologies carried out high-throughput TCR-beta CDR3 sequencing of genomic DNA for most patients. The authors processed their data as follows. Adaptive's ImmunoSEQ software supplied the TCR sequencing data for 15 to 20 patients, while MiXCR and VDJtools were used to process a few other patients. CD4 versus CD8 sorting errors were corrected by removing sequences found in both subsets at a frequency ratio below 5:1. CDR3 nucleotide sequences shared between donor and recipient were removed because their origin could not be assigned. At least 2-fold expansion over unstimulated cells and a minimum CFSE-low frequency of 0.002% (template counts) or 0.001% (read counts) were required for clones to be classified as alloreactive. Clones detected in sequenced pre-transplant spleen, lymph node, or MLR CFSE-low populations of the donor or recipient were defined as mappable. The cumulative frequency of alloreactive clones was calculated as a percentage of all sequences, weighted by copy number. Entries here come from immuneACCESS through TCRdb and include only in-frame sequences with V and J called. Some clones fail to appear in such tables; in the studies checked, an unresolved V gene covers under half of the shortfall, and the cause of the remainder is unknown. V, J and clone size were drawn from that table, and D and trimming were deduced from the DNA. For this sample there are approximately 100,000 clones; roughly 93% appear just once. Roughly 1% of the sample is in the top ten clones.

CDR1 and CDR2 are drawn from the germline V gene: SNHLY, FYNNEI. Measured from the cysteine to the phenylalanine, the CDR3 is 14 residues long. Just CDR3 DNA is preserved here, 42 bases in frame from base 1. The V and J ends are trimmed by 7 bases and 3 bases, leaving 13 bases between them. About this clone: Its antigen is unknown. Base qualities are not recorded, but no much larger clone differs from it by a single base.

This specimen's time point label, per the study, means: cells obtained before transplantation from donor or recipient. CD3+CD4+ and CD3+CD8+ populations were FACS-sorted from unstimulated pre-transplant donor and recipient cells taken from spleen or lymph nodes. The rearrangement joined TRBV2 to TRBJ1-3; confidence is insufficient to name the D gene. This receptor was taken from a human donor who received an intestinal transplant. The sequences come from unstimulated CD8+ T cells sorted from spleen or lymph node cells, collected before intestinal transplant. The CDR3 region: CASIHSSGGNTIYF. The bases read TGTGCCAGCATACACAGCTCGGGTGGAAACACCATATATTTT.